The 30 T cell receptor beta chains below all came from one sample that was sequenced in a study of blood T cell repertoires in COVID-19. Only in-frame clones appear in the TCRdb table, and some are missing; sequencing was by immunoSEQ multiplex PCR. Found here are about 200,000 clones, more than 65% of them singletons; the top ten hold 9.7%. The sample was peripheral blood. The origin of the receptors is a man between 50 and 59 years old with active or convalescent COVID-19.

This sequence joins TRBV19 and TRBJ2-3; the D gene is possibly TRBD2 (5 bases). Looked up from germline, CDR1 is LNHDA and CDR2 is SQIVND (reference sequence). The CDR3 is made up of 13 amino acids. The V and J ends lost 5 bases and 6 bases respectively, with 12 bases between them. The CDR3 loop reads CASSRTPRDTQYF. CDR3 bases: TGTGCCAGTAGTCGGACTCCTAGGGATACGCAGTATTTT.

As concerns this clone: Other DNA sequences in the same sample also yield this CDR3. The rearrangement joins TRBV5-8 to TRBJ1-5, with TRBD1 matching 9 bases. Germline V gene sequence: CDR1 SGHTS, CDR2 YDEGEE. CDR3 length: 13 amino acids. V dropped 5 bases and J dropped 5; count of bases not matched to a gene: 2. The CDR3 region has the DNA TGTGCCAGCAGTAGGGACAGGGATCAGCCCCAGCATTTT. It codes for CASSRDRDQPQHF.

The V and J genes are TRBV2 and TRBJ1-1, with 12 bases identical to TRBD1. J lost 10 bases, V lost 6 bases, and 9 bases had no gene match. The CDR3 is 14 residues long. CDR1 is SNHLY, CDR2 FYNNEI, per germline. CDR3 sequence (DNA): TGTGCCAGCAGATTCACGGGACAGGGGGCTAGAGCTTTCTTT. Protein: CASRFTGQGARAFF.

The chain uses TRBV18 and TRBJ2-1, with D tentatively TRBD1 (5 bases). The CDR3 runs 13 residues. Per germline, CDR1 KGHSH and CDR2 LQKENI. Trimming cost V 1 base and J 4 bases, with 5 bases left between them. The CDR3 nucleotides read TGTGCCAGCTCACCACAGGGGTACAATGAGCAGTTCTTC. It encodes CASSPQGYNEQFF.

The CDR3: CASIHMTGGPGELFF. As DNA, the CDR3 is TGTGCCAGCATCCATATGACAGGGGGTCCCGGGGAGCTGTTTTTT. The chain couples TRBV6-6 to TRBJ2-2, with TRBD1 identical over 9 bases. Germline CDR1 MNHNY, CDR2 SVGAGI (reference sequence). The junction had 9 bases not matched to a gene; V was cut back by 7 bases and J by 6 bases. CDR3 length: 15 residues.

The rearrangement joins TRBV27 to TRBJ1-6; TRBD1 might be the D (6 bases). The germline V gene encodes CDR1 MNHEY and CDR2 SMNVEV (reference sequence). V gave up 0 bases and J gave up 4 bases, with 10 bases separating them. The length of the CDR3 is 16 residues. The CDR3 bases are TGTGCCAGCAGTTTATCGGACAGCCAATATAATTCACCCCTCCACTTT. As protein: CASSLSDSQYNSPLHF.

The chain uses TRBV5-1 and TRBJ2-1, with TRBD1 as a possible D gene (8 bases). The CDR3 extends over 15 amino acids. V was shortened by 3 bases and J by 2 bases, with 12 bases between the two germline ends. CDR1 is SGHRS, CDR2 YFSETQ, per germline. The CDR3 DNA reads as TGCGCCAGCAGCTCCACAGGGGGGGCCTACAATGAGCAGTTCTTC. Protein product: CASSSTGGAYNEQFF.

The J gene is TRBJ2-3, the V gene TRBV18; 9 bases are shared with TRBD1. The CDR3 consists of 13 residues. The ends lost 5 bases at V and 11 bases at J; junction bases unmatched: 8. Looked up from germline, CDR1 is KGHSH and CDR2 is LQKENI. The CDR3 bases are TGTGCCAGCTCATCGGGACAGGGAAACAGGCAGTATTTT. Amino acids: CASSSGQGNRQYF. Complete variable domain (other parts from reference TRBV18 and TRBJ2-3): NAGVMQNPRHLVRRRGQEARLRCSPMKGHSHVYWYRQLPEEGLKFMVYLQKENIIDESGMPKERFSAEFPKEGPSILRIQQVVRGDSAAYFCASSSGQGNRQYFGPGTRLTVL.

This chain links TRBV7-6 with TRBJ1-1; D gene ambiguous. Germline loops: CDR1 SGHVS, CDR2 FNYEAQ. Trimming cost V 3 bases and J 4 bases, with 9 bases left between them. The CDR3 runs to 13 residues. Here the CDR3 DNA reads TGTGCCAGCAGCTTTGAGGAGGGCACTGAAGCTTTCTTT. Translation: CASSFEEGTEAFF.

This sequence joins TRBV29-1 and TRBJ2-3, with 14 bases aligning to TRBD2. The CDR3 sequence is 15 residues long. With V trimmed by 1 base and J by 6 bases, 3 bases remained unmatched. Germline values: CDR1 SQVTM, CDR2 ANQGSEA. The CDR3 nucleotides are TGCAGCGTTGAAGGGACTAGCGGGGGGCAGGATACGCAGTATTTT. It encodes CSVEGTSGGQDTQYF.

This sequence joins TRBV6-5 and TRBJ1-3; 8 bases match TRBD1. The germline gives CDR1 MNHEY, CDR2 SVGAGI. Trimming took 6 bases from V and 3 from J; bases not matched to a gene: 1. The CDR3 spans 13 residues. The CDR3 protein is CASRTGGGNTIYF. The CDR3 DNA is TGTGCCAGCAGAACAGGGGGTGGAAACACCATATATTTT.

V and J are TRBV9 and TRBJ2-7, with 9 nucleotides matching TRBD1. Germline CDR1 reads SGDLS; CDR2 reads YYNGEE. The CDR3 runs 19 residues. Trimming removed 3 bases from V and 1 base from J; junction bases left unmatched: 17. CDR3 in DNA: TGTGCCAGCAGCGACCACCGGGACAGGGAGACTAGAATGTCCTACGAGCAGTACGTC. It yields the protein CASSDHRDRETRMSYEQYV.

The chain employs TRBV7-3 and TRBJ2-7; 7 nucleotides line up with TRBD2. The CDR3 spans 14 residues. CDR1 is SGHTA, CDR2 FQGTGA, per germline. The ends lost 1 base at V and 3 bases at J; junction bases unmatched: 3. The CDR3 nucleotides read TGTGCCAGCAGCTTAAGGGGGGGACTCTACGAGCAGTACTTC. Residues: CASSLRGGLYEQYF. The full variable domain, its missing parts supplied by reference TRBV7-3 and TRBJ2-7, is GAGVSQTPSNKVTEKGKYVELRCDPISGHTALYWYRQSLGQGPEFLIYFQGTGAADDSGLPNDRFFAVRPEGSVSTLKIQRTERGDSAVYLCASSLRGGLYEQYFGPGTRLTVT.

This chain uses TRBV11-2 with TRBJ1-2; tentative D call: TRBD1 (5 bases). Between the trimmed V and J ends, which lost 2 bases and 8 bases, there was a span of 27 bases. CDR3 length equals 18 residues. The germline V gene has CDR1 SGHAT and CDR2 FQNNGV. The CDR3 DNA follows: TGTGCCAGCAGCTTAAATCCGGAGGCAGGATCCCGGGGGAGAGGCTACACCTTC. Residues: CASSLNPEAGSRGRGYTF.

The chain links TRBV18 to TRBJ2-5; unclear D gene. The CDR3 covers 14 residues. Trimming left V 0 bases short and J 0 bases short, with 5 bases between. Germline V CDR1 and CDR2: KGHSH, LQKENI. The CDR3 DNA reads TGTGCCAGCTCACCACCTTCGTACCAAGAGACCCAGTACTTC. Its translation is CASSPPSYQETQYF.

The CDR3 nucleotides are TGTGCCAGCAGCTTAGCGCAGGGGATCGAGCAGTACTTC. Its translation is CASSLAQGIEQYF. The genes are TRBV7-2 and TRBJ2-7; tentatively, D is TRBD1 (6 bases). V lost 0 bases to trimming and J lost 6 bases, with 9 bases between them. The CDR3 is 13 residues long. Germline V gene lookup returns CDR1 SGHTA and CDR2 FQGNSA.

The chain joins TRBV28 to TRBJ1-5, with D possibly matching TRBD1 (6 bases). This CDR3 has 15 amino acids. Trimming took 6 bases from V and 1 from J, leaving 13 bases between them. From germline, CDR1 is MDHEN and CDR2 SYDVKM. The CDR3 DNA reads as TGTGCCAGCAGCGTAACAGGGATGAGCAATCAGCCCCAGCATTTT. Translation: CASSVTGMSNQPQHF.

The chain recombines TRBV15 with TRBJ1-5, with 7 nucleotides matching TRBD1. Germline CDR1 and CDR2: LNHNV and YYDKDF (reference sequence). J was trimmed by 8 bases and V by 0 bases; bases with no gene match: 10. The length of the CDR3 is 16 residues. CDR3 amino acids: CATSRDLGGVEEPQHF. The CDR3 DNA follows: TGTGCCACCAGCAGAGATCTAGGGGGCGTGGAGGAGCCCCAGCATTTT.

J is TRBJ1-4 and V is TRBV7-9; a weak D match, TRBD1 (6 bases). CDR3 length equals 14 residues. Between the trimmed V and J ends, which lost 5 bases and 5 bases, there was a span of 12 bases. Germline lookup yields CDR1 SEHNR and CDR2 FQNEAQ (reference sequence). The CDR3 nucleotides are TGTGCCAGCAGCAGACCTGACAGGAATGAAAAACTGTTTTTT. Protein sequence: CASSRPDRNEKLFF.

The J gene is TRBJ2-3, the V gene TRBV5-5; no clear D gene. Trimming took 7 bases from V and 4 from J, leaving 22 bases between them. The V gene's germline CDR1 is SGHKS and CDR2 YYEKEE (reference sequence). CDR3 length: 16 amino acids. Here the CDR3 reads CASSPRIPLESDTQYF. CDR3 coding DNA: TGTGCCAGCTCTCCACGAATCCCCCTCGAGTCAGATACGCAGTATTTT.

Only one count was recorded for this clone. This chain links TRBV4-1 with TRBJ2-5, with a possible D match to TRBD2 (6 bases). The V end was cut by 3 bases, the J end by 5 bases, with 16 bases between. The germline V gene has CDR1 MGHRA and CDR2 YSYEKL. This CDR3 comprises 15 residues. Here the CDR3 reads CASSQLGLAQETQYF. The CDR3 coding sequence is TGCGCCAGCAGCCAGCTGGGACTTGCCCAGGAGACCCAGTACTTC.

This chain uses TRBV7-7 with TRBJ2-5, with D maybe TRBD2 (5 bases). Deletions cut 1 base from V and 1 base from J, with 10 bases between. CDR3 size: 15 residues. Germline CDR1 and CDR2: SSHAT and FNYEAQ (reference sequence). CDR3 sequence reads: CASSLGPAVQETQYF. The CDR3 DNA reads as TGTGCCAGCAGCTTAGGGCCAGCGGTCCAAGAGACCCAGTACTTC.

This chain connects TRBV27 to TRBJ2-4; D gene uncertain. CDR3 size: 13 residues. Trimming left V 9 bases short and J 1 base short, with 10 bases between. Germline CDR1 reads MNHEY; CDR2 reads SMNVEV (reference sequence). The CDR3 coding sequence is TGTGCCAGTTCCGGGTCGGCCAAAAACATTCAGTACTTC. This translates into CASSGSAKNIQYF.

This clone has just a few counts. The chain uses TRBV7-8 and TRBJ1-1; 9 positions match TRBD1. The CDR3 contains 14 residues. Trimming cost V 5 bases and J 8 bases; bases outside gene matches: 9. Per the germline V gene, CDR1 is SGHVS and CDR2 is FQNEAQ. The CDR3 sequence: CASSARDRVTEAFF. The CDR3 region has the DNA TGTGCCAGCAGCGCCAGGGACAGGGTGACCGAAGCTTTCTTT.

The sample holds a few counts of this clone. The chain combines TRBV12-1 with TRBJ2-2; the D call TRBD2 from the table was never checked on the DNA. TRBV12-1 is an annotated pseudogene. The CDR3 is made up of 15 amino acids. This CDR3 is CASSSGLEGTGELFF. The CDR3 DNA sequence: TGTGCCAGCAGCTCGGGACTAGAGGGTACCGGGGAGCTGTTTTTT.

The rearrangement links TRBV7-3 to TRBJ1-6; 7 bases line up with TRBD1. The V and J ends lost 3 bases and 10 bases, in that order; junction bases with no gene match: 6. The CDR3 is 14 amino acids. The germline V gene has CDR1 SGHTA and CDR2 FQGTGA. This chain's CDR3 is CASSLRQGESPLHF. In DNA, the CDR3 is TGTGCCAGCAGCTTGAGACAGGGAGAGTCACCCCTCCACTTT.

This chain uses TRBV7-2 with TRBJ2-7, with 7 bases aligning to TRBD1. Germline V gene data show CDR1 as SGHTA and CDR2 as FQGNSA. This CDR3 region has 14 residues. V was clipped by 0 bases and J by 3 bases; unmatched bases: 2. The CDR3 is CASSLATGDYEQYF. The CDR3 DNA reads TGTGCCAGCAGCTTAGCCACAGGGGACTACGAGCAGTACTTC.

The J gene is TRBJ2-7, the V gene TRBV11-3; D gene unclear. The CDR3 is 13 residues long. Germline values: CDR1 SGHNT, CDR2 YENEEA. V lost 5 bases and J lost 6, with 14 bases in between. Here the CDR3 reads CASSPGSWAEQYF. In DNA form, the CDR3 reads TGTGCCAGCAGCCCCGGCAGTTGGGCCGAGCAGTACTTC.

The chain joins TRBV28 to TRBJ1-1, with 7 bases fitting TRBD1. The CDR3 spans 17 residues. Germline CDR1 and CDR2: MDHEN and SYDVKM. The J segment lost 4 bases and the V segment lost 3 bases, leaving 14 bases of the junction unmatched. The CDR3 DNA reads as TGTGCCAGCAGTTTGCGGATCACCCTGACAGGGAGCACTGAAGCTTTCTTT. It encodes CASSLRITLTGSTEAFF. Together with reference TRBV28 and TRBJ1-1, the CDR3 gives the full variable domain: DVKVTQSSRYLVKRTGEKVFLECVQDMDHENMFWYRQDPGLGLRLIYFSYDVKMKEKGDIPEGYSVSREKKERFSLILESASTNQTSMYLCASSLRITLTGSTEAFFGQGTRLTVV.

The chain uses TRBV6-5 and TRBJ2-2, with 10 bases that match TRBD2. After removal of 0 bases from V and 6 bases from J, the junction contained 4 bases not matched to a gene. Germline V gives CDR1 MNHEY, CDR2 SVGAGI. The CDR3 runs 16 residues. CDR3 sequence: CASSYSPSGGAGELFF. The CDR3 nucleotides read TGTGCCAGCAGTTACTCGCCTAGCGGGGGTGCCGGGGAGCTGTTTTTT.